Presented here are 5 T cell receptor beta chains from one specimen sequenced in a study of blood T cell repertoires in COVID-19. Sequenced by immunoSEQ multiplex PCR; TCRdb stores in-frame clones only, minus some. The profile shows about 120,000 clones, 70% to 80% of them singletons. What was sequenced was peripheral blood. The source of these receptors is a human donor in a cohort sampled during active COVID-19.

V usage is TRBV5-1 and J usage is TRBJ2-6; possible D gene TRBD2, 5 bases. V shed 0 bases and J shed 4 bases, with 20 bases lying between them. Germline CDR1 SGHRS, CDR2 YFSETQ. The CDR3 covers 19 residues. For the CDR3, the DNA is TGCGCCAGCAGCTTGGCCGGAGGCACCAGCAGGAGAGGGGCCAACGTCCTGACTTTC. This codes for CASSLAGGTSRRGANVLTF.

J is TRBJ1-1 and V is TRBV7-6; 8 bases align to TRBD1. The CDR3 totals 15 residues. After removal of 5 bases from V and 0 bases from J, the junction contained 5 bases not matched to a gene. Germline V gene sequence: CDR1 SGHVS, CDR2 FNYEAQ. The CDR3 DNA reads TGTGCCAGCAGCCGAGGGACAGGACTGAACACTGAAGCTTTCTTT. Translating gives CASSRGTGLNTEAFF.

CDR3 nucleotide sequence: TGTGCCAGCAGCTTGGTAGCGGGGACCAGGCGCAATCAGCCCCAGCATTTT. It yields the protein CASSLVAGTRRNQPQHF. V gene TRBV5-4 combines with J gene TRBJ1-5; maybe TRBD1 (5 bases). The CDR3 is 17 amino acids. The ends were cut back, 0 bases at V and 2 bases at J, with 15 bases in the middle. Germline V gives CDR1 SGHNT, CDR2 YYREEE (reference sequence).

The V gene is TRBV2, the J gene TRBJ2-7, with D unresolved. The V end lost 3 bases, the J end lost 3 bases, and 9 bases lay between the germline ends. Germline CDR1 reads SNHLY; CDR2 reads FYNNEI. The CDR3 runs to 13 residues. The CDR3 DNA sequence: TGTGCCAGCAGTGATGACATAAACTACGAGCAGTACTTC. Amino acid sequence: CASSDDINYEQYF.

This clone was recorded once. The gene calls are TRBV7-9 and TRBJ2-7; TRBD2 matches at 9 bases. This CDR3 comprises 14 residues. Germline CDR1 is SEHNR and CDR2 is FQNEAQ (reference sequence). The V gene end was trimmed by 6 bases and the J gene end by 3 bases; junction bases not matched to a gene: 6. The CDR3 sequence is CASSPWTSDYEQYF. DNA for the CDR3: TGTGCCAGCAGTCCCTGGACTAGCGACTACGAGCAGTACTTC.